The 6 T cell receptor beta chains in this list originate from one sample, sequenced in a study of blood T cell repertoires in COVID-19. Here immunoSEQ multiplex PCR was the method, and the copy in TCRdb shows in-frame clones only, minus some. There are about 160,000 clones in the sample; less than 85% occur only once, and under 4% lies in the top ten. Sequencing used peripheral blood. These receptors all stem from a human donor with acute or convalescent COVID-19. The donor label of this sample is uncertain.

V gene TRBV2 combines with J gene TRBJ2-2; tentatively, D is TRBD1 (5 bases). Trimming took off 6 bases at V and 1 base at J, with 9 bases between the two ends. Germline V gives CDR1 SNHLY, CDR2 FYNNEI. The CDR3 is 14 residues long. The CDR3 loop is CASRVQVNTGELFF. The CDR3 DNA sequence: TGTGCCAGCAGGGTACAGGTGAACACCGGGGAGCTGTTTTTT.

This clone was counted only a few times. The CDR3 nucleotides are TGTGCCAGCAGCTTAATGGGAGGGATCGGCACCGGGGAGCTGTTTTTT. Protein product: CASSLMGGIGTGELFF. The chain combines TRBV7-2 with TRBJ2-2; 7 bases align to TRBD2. There are 16 residues in the CDR3. CDR1 is SGHTA, CDR2 FQGNSA, per germline. With 2 bases clipped from V and 4 bases from J, the junction kept 7 bases outside the gene matches.

The rearrangement uses TRBV19 and TRBJ1-3; D uncertain. The CDR3 loop spans 13 amino acids. Trimming cost V 10 bases and J 0 bases, with 10 bases left between them. Germline V gene sequence: CDR1 LNHDA, CDR2 SQIVND (reference sequence). CDR3 sequence (DNA): TGTGCCACCCGGCGGCTCTCTGGAAACACCATATATTTT. Translating it yields CATRRLSGNTIYF.

The chain is built from TRBV7-8 and TRBJ1-1; D ambiguous. Germline V gene lookup returns CDR1 SGHVS and CDR2 FQNEAQ. Trimming removed 1 base at V and 1 base at J, with 4 bases between. The length of the CDR3 is 13 residues. Here the CDR3 reads CASSLGQNTEAFF. The CDR3 DNA reads as TGTGCCAGCAGCTTAGGGCAGAACACTGAAGCTTTCTTT.

The chain combines TRBV6-1 with TRBJ2-7; 8 nucleotides align to TRBD1. The V segment lost 1 base and the J segment 3 bases; nucleotides outside the gene matches: 5. The CDR3 consists of 15 residues. Germline CDR1 and CDR2: MNHNS and SASEGT. This chain's CDR3 is CASSEVRTGSYEQYF. Written as DNA, the CDR3 is TGTGCCAGCAGTGAAGTTCGGACAGGGAGCTACGAGCAGTACTTC.

With respect to this clone: Other DNA sequences in the same sample also yield this CDR3. This sequence joins TRBV18 and TRBJ1-1, with D possibly TRBD1 on 5 matching bases. The CDR3 spans 14 residues. Looked up from germline, CDR1 is KGHSH and CDR2 is LQKENI. V shed 3 bases and J shed 5 bases, with 13 bases lying between them. The CDR3 here is CASSPGGRRTEAFF. In nucleotides, the CDR3 is TGTGCCAGCTCACCCGGGGGGAGGCGGACTGAAGCTTTCTTT.